This T cell receptor beta chain was obtained from a study of cytomegalovirus exposure and HLA in healthy donors. General study results and limits: Reportedly, a later analysis found an Asian-associated ancestry cluster had fewer N-insertions than the roughly 700-donor mean. With DRB1 most and HLA-C fewest, TCR association rates differed between HLA loci in a later analysis.

The CDR3 has 14 residues. Germline CDR1 and CDR2: LNHDA and SQIVND (reference sequence). With 1 base removed from V and 6 bases from J, the gap between germline ends came to 9 bases. PCR was performed using 60 Vbeta and 13 Jbeta primers. Sequencing used immunoSEQ multiplex PCR; TCRdb keeps in-frame clones, though not all of them. This sample yields tens of thousands of clones, of which approximately 82% are seen a single time; about 2.2% belongs to the top ten. A word on this clone: Antigen: not known.

This TCR was recovered from a man aged 40-49 years in good health and CMV-seronegative. The chain links TRBV19 to TRBJ1-4; D is ambiguous. Sequenced sample: PBMCs. The CDR3 nucleotides are TGTGCCAGTAGTATAGGGAGATCGGATGAAAAACTGTTTTTT. Translation: CASSIGRSDEKLFF.